The clone carrying this T cell receptor (beta chain) has more than one count but fewer than ten. This CDR3 is also generated by other DNA sequences in the sample. This sample stems from a study of shared clonotypes between healthy human individuals. The method was immunoSEQ multiplex PCR; TCRdb's version includes in-frame clones alone and lacks a portion of them. The table has about 2 million clones, 90% to 95% seen once. The V segment lost 0 bases and the J segment 2 bases; nucleotides outside the gene matches: 1. The CDR3 consists of 14 residues. The germline gives CDR1 SGHRS, CDR2 YFSETQ. Participating donors were healthy, HIV-negative adults free of recent acute infections or vaccinations. The study separated CD4+ cells into CD45RA+ naive and CD45RA-negative memory subsets.

The chain recombines TRBV5-1 with TRBJ2-5; 7 positions agree with TRBD1. The TCR was taken from a man younger than 35 in good health. The specimen was naive CD4+ T cells sorted from blood. Subset given: CD45RA+ positively selected. CDR3 protein: CASSLGGQQETQYF. In nucleotides, the CDR3 is TGCGCCAGCAGCTTGGGGGGACAGCAAGAGACCCAGTACTTC.